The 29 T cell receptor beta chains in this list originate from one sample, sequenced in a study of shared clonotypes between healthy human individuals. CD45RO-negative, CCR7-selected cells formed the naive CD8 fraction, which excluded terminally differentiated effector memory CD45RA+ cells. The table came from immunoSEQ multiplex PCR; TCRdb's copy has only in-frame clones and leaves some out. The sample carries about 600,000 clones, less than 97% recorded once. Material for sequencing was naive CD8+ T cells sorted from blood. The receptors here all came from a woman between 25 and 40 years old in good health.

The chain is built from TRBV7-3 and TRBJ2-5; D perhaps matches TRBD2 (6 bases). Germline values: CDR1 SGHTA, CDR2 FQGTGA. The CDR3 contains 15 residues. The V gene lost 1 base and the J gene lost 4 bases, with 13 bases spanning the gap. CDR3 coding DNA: TGTGCCAGCAGCTTAATTTCCGGGAGTCTAGAGACCCAGTACTTC. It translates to CASSLISGSLETQYF.

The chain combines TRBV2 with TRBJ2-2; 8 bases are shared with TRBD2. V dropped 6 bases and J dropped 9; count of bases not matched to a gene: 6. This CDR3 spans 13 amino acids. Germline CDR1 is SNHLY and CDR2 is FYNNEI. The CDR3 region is CASRSGGERELFF. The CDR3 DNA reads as TGTGCCAGCAGGAGCGGGGGCGAGCGGGAGCTGTTTTTT.

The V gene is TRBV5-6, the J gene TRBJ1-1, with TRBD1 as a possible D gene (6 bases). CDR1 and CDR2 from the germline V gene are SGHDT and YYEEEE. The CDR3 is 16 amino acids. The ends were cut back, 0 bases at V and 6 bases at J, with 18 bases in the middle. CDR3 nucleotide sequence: TGTGCCAGCAGCTTGGCCCTGGGCAGGGGAATTTCTGAAGCTTTCTTT. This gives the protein CASSLALGRGISEAFF.

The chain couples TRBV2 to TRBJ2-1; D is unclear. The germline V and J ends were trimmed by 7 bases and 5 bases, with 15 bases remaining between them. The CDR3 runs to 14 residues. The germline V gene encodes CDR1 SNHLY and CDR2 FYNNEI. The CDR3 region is CASKVGAIHNEQFF. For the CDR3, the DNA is TGTGCCAGCAAAGTCGGAGCTATCCACAATGAGCAGTTCTTC.

Here the CDR3 DNA reads TGCGCCAGCAGCTTGGGCGGAGAGAATGAGCAGTTCTTC. It codes for CASSLGGENEQFF. V is TRBV5-1 and J is TRBJ2-1; D call uncertain. Trimming left V 0 bases short and J 7 bases short, with 8 bases between. The CDR3 totals 13 residues. The germline CDR1 and CDR2 sequences are SGHRS and YFSETQ.

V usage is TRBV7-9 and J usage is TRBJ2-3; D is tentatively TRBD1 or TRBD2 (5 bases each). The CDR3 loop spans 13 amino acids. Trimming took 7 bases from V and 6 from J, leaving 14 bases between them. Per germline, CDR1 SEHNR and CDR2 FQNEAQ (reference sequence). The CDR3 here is CASIKGVADTQYF. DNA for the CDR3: TGTGCCAGCATCAAAGGGGTAGCGGATACGCAGTATTTT.

The chain's CDR3 is CASSHVGEGGNTIYF. The CDR3 DNA is TGTGCCAGCAGCCACGTCGGGGAGGGAGGAAACACCATATATTTT. This rearrangement joins TRBV5-4 to TRBJ1-3, with D unresolved. CDR1 SGHNT and CDR2 YYREEE come from the germline V gene (reference sequence). V dropped 4 bases and J dropped 4 bases, with 15 bases sitting between them. This CDR3 is 15 amino acids long. Supplemented by reference TRBV5-4 and TRBJ1-3, the full variable domain reads ETGVTQSPTHLIKTRGQQVTLRCSSQSGHNTVSWYQQALGQGPQFIFQYYREEENGRGNFPPRFSGLQFPNYSSELNVNALELDDSALYLCASSHVGEGGNTIYFGEGSWLTVV.

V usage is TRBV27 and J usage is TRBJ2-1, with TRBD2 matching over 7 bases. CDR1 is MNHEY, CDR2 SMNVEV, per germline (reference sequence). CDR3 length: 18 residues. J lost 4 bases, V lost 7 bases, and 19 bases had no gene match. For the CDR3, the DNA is TGTGCCAGCACCCCTTGGGGGGGGACTATCTCATCGTACAATGAGCAGTTCTTC. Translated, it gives CASTPWGGTISSYNEQFF.

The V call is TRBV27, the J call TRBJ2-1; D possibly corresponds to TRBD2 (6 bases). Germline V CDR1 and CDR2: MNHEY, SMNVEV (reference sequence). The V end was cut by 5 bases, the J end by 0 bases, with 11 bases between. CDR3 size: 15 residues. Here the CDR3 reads CASSGGLSSYNEQFF. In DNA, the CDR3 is TGTGCCAGCAGTGGGGGGTTGAGCTCCTACAATGAGCAGTTCTTC.

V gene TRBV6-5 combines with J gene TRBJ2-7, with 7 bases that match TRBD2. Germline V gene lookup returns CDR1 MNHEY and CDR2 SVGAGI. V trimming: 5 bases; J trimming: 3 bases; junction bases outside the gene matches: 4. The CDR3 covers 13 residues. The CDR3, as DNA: TGTGCCAGCAGTCCCAGCGGGGACTACGAGCAGTACTTC. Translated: CASSPSGDYEQYF.

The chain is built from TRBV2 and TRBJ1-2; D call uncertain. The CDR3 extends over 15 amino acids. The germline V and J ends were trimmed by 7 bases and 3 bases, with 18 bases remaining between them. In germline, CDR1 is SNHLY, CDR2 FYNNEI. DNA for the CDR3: TGTGCCAGCACAAGAAGCAGCCGGACCGACTATGGCTACACCTTC. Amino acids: CASTRSSRTDYGYTF.

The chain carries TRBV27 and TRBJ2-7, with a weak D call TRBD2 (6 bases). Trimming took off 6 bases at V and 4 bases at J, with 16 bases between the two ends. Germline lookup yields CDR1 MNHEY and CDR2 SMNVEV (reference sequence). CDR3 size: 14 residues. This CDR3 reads CASSYLSGQYEQYF. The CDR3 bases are TGTGCCAGCAGCTATCTTAGCGGCCAATACGAGCAGTACTTC.

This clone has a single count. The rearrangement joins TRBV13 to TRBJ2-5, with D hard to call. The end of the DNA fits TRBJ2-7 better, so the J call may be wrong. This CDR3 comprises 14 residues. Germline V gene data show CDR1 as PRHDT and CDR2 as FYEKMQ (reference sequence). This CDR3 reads CASSLGQNSYEQYF. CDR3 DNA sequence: TGTGCCAGCAGCTTAGGTCAGAACTCCTACGAGCAGTACTTC.

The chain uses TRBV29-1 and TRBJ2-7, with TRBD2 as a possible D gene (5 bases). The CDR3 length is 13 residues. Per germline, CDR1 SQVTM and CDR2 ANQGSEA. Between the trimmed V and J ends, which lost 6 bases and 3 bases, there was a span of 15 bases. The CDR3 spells CSVMASSNYEQYF. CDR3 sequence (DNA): TGCAGCGTGATGGCTAGCAGCAACTACGAGCAGTACTTC.

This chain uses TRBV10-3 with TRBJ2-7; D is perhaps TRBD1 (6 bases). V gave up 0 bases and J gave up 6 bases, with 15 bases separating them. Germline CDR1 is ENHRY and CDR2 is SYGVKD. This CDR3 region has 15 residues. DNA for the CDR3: TGTGCCATCAGTGAGTCGGTGACCCCCAGGGGCGAGCAGTACTTC. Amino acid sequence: CAISESVTPRGEQYF.

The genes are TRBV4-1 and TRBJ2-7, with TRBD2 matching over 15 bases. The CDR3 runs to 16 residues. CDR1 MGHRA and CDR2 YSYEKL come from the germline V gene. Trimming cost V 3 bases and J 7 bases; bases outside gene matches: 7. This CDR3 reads CASSQGTSGRMGEQYF. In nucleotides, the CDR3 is TGCGCCAGCAGCCAGGGGACTAGCGGGAGGATGGGGGAGCAGTACTTC.

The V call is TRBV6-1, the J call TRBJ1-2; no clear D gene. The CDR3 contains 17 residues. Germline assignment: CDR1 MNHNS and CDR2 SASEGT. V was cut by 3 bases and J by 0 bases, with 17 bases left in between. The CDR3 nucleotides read TGTGCCAGCAGTGAGAACCTCCCTGCGGAAACTAACTATGGCTACACCTTC. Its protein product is CASSENLPAETNYGYTF.

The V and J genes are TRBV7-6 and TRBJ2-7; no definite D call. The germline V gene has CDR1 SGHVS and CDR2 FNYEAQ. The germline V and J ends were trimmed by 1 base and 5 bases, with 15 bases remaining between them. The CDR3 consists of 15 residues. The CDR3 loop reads CASSLGVSGVDEQYF. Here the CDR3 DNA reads TGTGCCAGCAGCTTAGGAGTTAGTGGTGTGGACGAGCAGTACTTC. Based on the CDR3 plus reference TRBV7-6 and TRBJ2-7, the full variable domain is GAGVSQSPRYKVTKRGQDVALRCDPISGHVSLYWYRQALGQGPEFLTYFNYEAQQDKSGLPNDRFSAERPEGSISTLTIQRTEQRDSAMYRCASSLGVSGVDEQYFGPGTRLTVT.

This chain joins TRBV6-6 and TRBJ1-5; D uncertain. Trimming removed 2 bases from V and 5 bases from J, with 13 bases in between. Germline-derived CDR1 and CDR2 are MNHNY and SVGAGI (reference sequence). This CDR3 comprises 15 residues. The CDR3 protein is CASSYNYEGYQPQHF. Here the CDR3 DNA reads TGTGCCAGCAGTTACAATTATGAGGGTTATCAGCCCCAGCATTTT.

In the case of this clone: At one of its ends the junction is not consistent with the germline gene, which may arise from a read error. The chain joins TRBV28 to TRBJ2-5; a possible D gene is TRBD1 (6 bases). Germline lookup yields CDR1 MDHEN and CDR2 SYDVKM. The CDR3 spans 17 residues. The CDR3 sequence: CASRLSVTGLEKETQYF. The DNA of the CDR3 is TGTGCCAGCAGATTATCGGTGACAGGACTCGAAAAAGAGACCCAGTACTTC.

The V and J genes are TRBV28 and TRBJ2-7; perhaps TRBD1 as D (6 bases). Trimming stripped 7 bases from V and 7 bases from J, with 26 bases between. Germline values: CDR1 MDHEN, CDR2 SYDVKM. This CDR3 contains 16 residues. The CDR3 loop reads CASKITMGASRGEQYF. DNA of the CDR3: TGTGCCAGCAAAATTACCATGGGGGCCTCCAGGGGAGAGCAGTACTTC. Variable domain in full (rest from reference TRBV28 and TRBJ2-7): DVKVTQSSRYLVKRTGEKVFLECVQDMDHENMFWYRQDPGLGLRLIYFSYDVKMKEKGDIPEGYSVSREKKERFSLILESASTNQTSMYLCASKITMGASRGEQYFGPGTRLTVT.

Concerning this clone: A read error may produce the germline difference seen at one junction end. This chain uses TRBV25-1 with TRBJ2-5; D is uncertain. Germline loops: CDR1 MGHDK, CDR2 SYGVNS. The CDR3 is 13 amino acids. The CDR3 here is CASRVGNQETQYF. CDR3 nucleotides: TGTGCCAGCAGGGTTGGAAACCAGGAGACCCAGTACTTC.

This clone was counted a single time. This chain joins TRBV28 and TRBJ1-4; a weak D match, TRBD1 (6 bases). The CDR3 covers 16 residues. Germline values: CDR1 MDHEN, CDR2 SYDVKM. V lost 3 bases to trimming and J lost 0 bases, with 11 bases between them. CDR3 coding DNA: TGTGCCAGCAGTTTCGAAGAGGGGGCAACTAATGAAAAACTGTTTTTT. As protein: CASSFEEGATNEKLFF.

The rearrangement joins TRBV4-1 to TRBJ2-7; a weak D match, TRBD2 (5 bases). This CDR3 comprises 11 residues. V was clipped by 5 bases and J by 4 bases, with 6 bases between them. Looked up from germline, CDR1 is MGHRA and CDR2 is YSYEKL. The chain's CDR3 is CASSGGYEQYF. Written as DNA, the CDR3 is TGCGCCAGCAGCGGCGGGTACGAGCAGTACTTC.

The CDR3 spells CASSPASGENYGYTF. CDR3 DNA sequence: TGTGCCAGCAGCCCAGCCAGCGGGGAGAACTATGGCTACACCTTC. The rearrangement uses TRBV28 and TRBJ1-2; D gene ambiguous. Germline V gives CDR1 MDHEN, CDR2 SYDVKM. This CDR3 is 15 amino acids long. V was clipped by 6 bases and J by 2 bases, with 16 bases between them.

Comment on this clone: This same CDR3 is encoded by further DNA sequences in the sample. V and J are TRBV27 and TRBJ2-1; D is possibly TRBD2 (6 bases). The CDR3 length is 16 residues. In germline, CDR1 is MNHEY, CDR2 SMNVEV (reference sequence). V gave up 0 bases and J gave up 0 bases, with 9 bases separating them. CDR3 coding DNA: TGTGCCAGCAGTTTATCTGCGGGAAGCTCCTACAATGAGCAGTTCTTC. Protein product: CASSLSAGSSYNEQFF.

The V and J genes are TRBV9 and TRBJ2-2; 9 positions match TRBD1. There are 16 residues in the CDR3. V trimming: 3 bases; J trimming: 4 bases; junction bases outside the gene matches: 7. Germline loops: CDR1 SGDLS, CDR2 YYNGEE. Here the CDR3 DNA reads TGTGCCAGCAGCGCCGGGACAGGGAGGGGCACCGGGGAGCTGTTTTTT. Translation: CASSAGTGRGTGELFF.

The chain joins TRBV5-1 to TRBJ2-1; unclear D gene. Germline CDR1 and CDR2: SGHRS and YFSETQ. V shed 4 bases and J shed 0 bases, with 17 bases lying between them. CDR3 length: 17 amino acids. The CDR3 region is CASSLNPRDSSYNEQFF. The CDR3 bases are TGCGCCAGCAGCCTAAACCCGCGTGATAGCTCCTACAATGAGCAGTTCTTC.

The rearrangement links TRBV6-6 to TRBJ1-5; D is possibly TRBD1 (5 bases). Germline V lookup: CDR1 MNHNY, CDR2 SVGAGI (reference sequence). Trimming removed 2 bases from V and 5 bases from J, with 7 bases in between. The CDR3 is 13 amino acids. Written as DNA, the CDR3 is TGTGCCAGCAGTTACCCGGGGGATCAGCCCCAGCATTTT. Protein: CASSYPGDQPQHF.